Presented here are 6 T cell receptor beta chains from one specimen sequenced in a study of blood T cell repertoires in COVID-19. The protocol was immunoSEQ multiplex PCR, while the TCRdb copy is restricted to in-frame clones and leaves out a portion. In the table there are about 200,000 clones, over 70% of which are singletons. Material for sequencing was peripheral blood. The receptors were gathered from a woman in her 70s with acute or convalescent COVID-19.

V usage is TRBV11-2 and J usage is TRBJ1-5; D uncertain. CDR3 size: 13 residues. Germline assignment: CDR1 SGHAT and CDR2 FQNNGV. Trimming cost V 5 bases and J 5 bases, with 10 bases left between them. For the CDR3, the DNA is TGTGCCAGCAGCGGCAACAGTGATCAGCCCCAGCATTTT. Translation: CASSGNSDQPQHF.

The table lists this clone with a few counts. The V and J genes are TRBV2 and TRBJ2-7; D might be TRBD1 (8 bases). The CDR3 is made up of 16 amino acids. Per germline, CDR1 SNHLY and CDR2 FYNNEI. Trimming cost V 6 bases and J 4 bases, with 22 bases left between them. The CDR3 region has the DNA TGTGCCAGCAGAAACGGGGGGCAGGGGGCTTGGTACGAGCAGTACTTC. Translation: CASRNGGQGAWYEQYF.

This clone was picked up one time. The chain carries TRBV27 and TRBJ2-1; 7 nucleotides align to TRBD2. CDR1 is MNHEY and CDR2 is SMNVEV in the germline V gene (reference sequence). The CDR3 extends over 16 amino acids. V gave up 7 bases and J gave up 9 bases; unmatched junction bases: 18. The CDR3 spells CASTRWGGSSRGEQFF. In nucleotides, the CDR3 is TGTGCCAGCACCCGCTGGGGCGGGAGTAGTCGAGGTGAGCAGTTCTTC.

This clone was observed many times. V gene TRBV7-9 combines with J gene TRBJ2-1; D perhaps matches TRBD2 (5 bases). This CDR3 comprises 17 residues. Between the trimmed V and J ends, which lost 0 bases and 0 bases, there was a span of 12 bases. Germline CDR1 is SEHNR and CDR2 is FQNEAQ (reference sequence). The chain's CDR3 is CASSLARGPSSYNEQFF. CDR3 sequence (DNA): TGTGCCAGCAGCTTAGCGAGAGGGCCAAGCTCCTACAATGAGCAGTTCTTC.

The chain links TRBV11-1 to TRBJ2-1, with TRBD2 matching over 8 bases. The length of the CDR3 is 13 residues. The germline CDR1 and CDR2 sequences are SGHAT and FQDESV (reference sequence). After removal of 1 base from V and 10 bases from J, the junction contained 3 bases not matched to a gene. DNA for the CDR3: TGTGCCAGCAGCTTAGGGGCGGGGGGCGAGCAGTTCTTC. It is translated as CASSLGAGGEQFF. The full variable domain, with the rest looked up from reference TRBV11-1 and TRBJ2-1, is EAEVAQSPRYKITEKSQAVAFWCDPISGHATLYWYRQILGQGPELLVQFQDESVVDDSQLPKDRFSAERLKGVDSTLKIQPAELGDSAMYLCASSLGAGGEQFFGPGTRLTVL.

This clone turned up a few times. The chain carries TRBV28 and TRBJ2-1; a possible D gene is TRBD2 (6 bases). This CDR3 is 12 amino acids long. Trimming stripped 7 bases from V and 5 bases from J, with 9 bases between. Per the germline V gene, CDR1 is MDHEN and CDR2 is SYDVKM. CDR3 DNA sequence: TGTGCCAGCATGACTAGGGACAATGAGCAGTTCTTC. Its translation is CASMTRDNEQFF.